This T cell receptor beta chain was profiled in a study of blood T cell repertoires in COVID-19. Study details: The United States, Italy and Spain provided the acute and convalescent COVID-19 samples. Sources were T cells, B-cell-depleted T cells, or PBMCs; the material itself was cDNA or gDNA.

As originally analysed: Researchers report that nucleated cell counts were estimated from reference gene primer amplification. Method: immunoSEQ multiplex PCR; TCRdb's copy keeps in-frame clones and lacks some. D and trimming come from the DNA, and the V and J calls and clone size come from that table. The sample yields approximately 230,000 clones, 70% to 85% seen once. Deletions cut 0 bases from V and 1 base from J, with 9 bases between. The CDR3 is 15 residues long. Germline loops: CDR1 SGHKS, CDR2 YYEKEE (reference sequence). The sequenced material came from peripheral blood. The TCR comes from a woman between 40 and 50 years old with active or convalescent COVID-19. The chain is built from TRBV5-5 and TRBJ2-3; D may be TRBD1 (6 bases). The CDR3 spells CASSLDGGRTDTQYF. The CDR3 region has the DNA TGTGCCAGCAGCTTGGATGGGGGCCGCACAGATACGCAGTATTTT.